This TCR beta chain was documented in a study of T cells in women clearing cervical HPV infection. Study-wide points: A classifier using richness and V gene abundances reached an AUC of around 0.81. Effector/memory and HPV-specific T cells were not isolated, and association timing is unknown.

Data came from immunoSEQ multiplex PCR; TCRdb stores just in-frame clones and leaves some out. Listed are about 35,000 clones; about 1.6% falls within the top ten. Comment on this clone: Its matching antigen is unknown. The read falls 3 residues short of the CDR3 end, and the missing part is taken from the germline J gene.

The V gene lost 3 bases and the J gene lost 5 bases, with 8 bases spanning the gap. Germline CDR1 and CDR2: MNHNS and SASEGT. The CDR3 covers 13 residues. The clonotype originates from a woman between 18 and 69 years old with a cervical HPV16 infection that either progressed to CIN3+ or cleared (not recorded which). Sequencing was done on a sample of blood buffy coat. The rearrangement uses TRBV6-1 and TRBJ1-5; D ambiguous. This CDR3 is CASSEYLDQPQHF. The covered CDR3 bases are TGTGCCAGCAGTGAGTATCTAGATCAGCCC.